Listed below are T cell receptor beta chains from one sample, sequenced in a study of blood T cell repertoires in COVID-19. TCRdb's copy holds only in-frame clones and misses some; the assay was immunoSEQ multiplex PCR. This sample yields around 300,000 clones, of which approximately 86% are seen a single time; approximately 2.2% belongs to the top ten. Sequenced input: peripheral blood. Source of these receptors: a man between 18 and 35 years old with active or convalescent COVID-19. Both conserved end residues are part of each CDR3. A D gene is named only where the DNA matches it firmly. The size of a clone is reported for some rows only, either as once, few or many, or as a class for expanded clones.

size: -; V: TRBV6-5; D: -; J: TRBJ1-6; CDR3: CASSLTLSPLHF; DNA: TGTGCCAGCAGTTTGACATTGTCACCCCTCCACTTT
size: -; V: TRBV20-1; D: TRBD2; J: TRBJ2-7; CDR3: CGGLAHYEQYF; DNA: TGCGGAGGACTAGCTCATTACGAGCAGTACTTC
size: few; V: TRBV9; D: -; J: TRBJ1-4; CDR3: CASSVDISVEKLFF; DNA: TGTGCCAGCAGCGTTGACATATCAGTTGAAAAACTGTTTTTT
size: once; V: TRBV19; D: -; J: TRBJ1-5; CDR3: CASSITGSSNQPQHF; DNA: TGTGCCAGTAGTATTACTGGGAGTAGCAATCAGCCCCAGCATTTT
size: -; V: TRBV18; D: TRBD1; J: TRBJ2-5; CDR3: CASSPPNRGVGTQYF; DNA: TGTGCCAGCTCACCACCGAACAGGGGGGTCGGGACCCAGTACTTC
size: -; V: TRBV6-2/TRBV6-3; D: -; J: TRBJ1-6; CDR3: CASSYSDSLRYNSPLHF; DNA: TGTGCCAGCAGTTACTCGGACTCATTGAGATATAATTCACCCCTCCACTTT
size: -; V: TRBV18; D: -; J: TRBJ1-4; CDR3: CASSPPGGGEKLFF; DNA: TGTGCCAGCTCACCCCCCGGGGGAGGAGAAAAACTGTTTTTT
size: -; V: TRBV28; D: -; J: TRBJ2-1; CDR3: CASSFLTSSAEQFF; DNA: TGTGCCAGCAGTTTCCTGACTAGTTCCGCAGAGCAGTTCTTC
size: -; V: TRBV5-4; D: TRBD2; J: TRBJ2-1; CDR3: CASRQTSGRGNEQFF; DNA: TGTGCCAGCAGGCAGACTAGCGGGAGAGGTAATGAGCAGTTCTTC
size: -; V: TRBV14; D: -; J: TRBJ1-1; CDR3: CASSQDLETEAFF; DNA: TGTGCCAGCAGCCAAGATTTGGAGACTGAAGCTTTCTTT
size: -; V: TRBV7-2; D: -; J: TRBJ1-3; CDR3: CASSVYRDISGNTIYF; DNA: TGTGCCAGCAGCGTATATCGGGACATCTCCGGAAACACCATATATTTT
size: -; V: TRBV7-3; D: -; J: TRBJ2-7; CDR3: CASSLNGGYEQYF; DNA: TGTGCCAGCAGCTTAAATGGCGGGTACGAGCAGTACTTC
size: -; V: TRBV29-1; D: -; J: TRBJ2-7; CDR3: CSVEGADSYEQYF; DNA: TGCAGCGTTGAGGGGGCAGACTCCTACGAGCAGTACTTC
size: -; V: TRBV5-5; D: TRBD1; J: TRBJ2-7; CDR3: CASSFSDRGYEQYF; DNA: TGTGCCAGCAGCTTTTCGGACAGGGGCTACGAGCAGTACTTC
size: -; V: TRBV4-3; D: -; J: TRBJ1-2; CDR3: CASSQVSGYGYTF; DNA: TGCGCCAGCAGCCAAGTCTCGGGCTATGGCTACACCTTC
size: -; V: TRBV2; D: TRBD1; J: TRBJ2-5; CDR3: CAGQGDHGETQYF; DNA: TGTGCCGGACAGGGTGATCATGGGGAGACCCAGTACTTC
size: -; V: TRBV19; D: -; J: TRBJ2-2; CDR3: CASRGTLNTGELFF; DNA: TGTGCCAGTAGAGGGACTTTGAACACCGGGGAGCTGTTTTTT
size: -; V: TRBV28; D: -; J: TRBJ2-1; CDR3: CASSLLLTTMNEQFF; DNA: TGTGCCAGCAGTTTATTACTAACAACCATGAATGAGCAGTTCTTC
size: -; V: TRBV7-2; D: -; J: TRBJ2-1; CDR3: CASSPGGPNYNEQFF; DNA: TGTGCCAGCAGCCCCGGCGGGCCTAATTACAATGAGCAGTTCTTC
size: -; V: TRBV10-1; D: TRBD2; J: TRBJ2-1; CDR3: CASSDINLAGENNEQFF; DNA: TGCGCCAGCAGTGATATTAATCTAGCGGGAGAAAACAATGAGCAGTTCTTC
size: -; V: TRBV6-5; D: -; J: TRBJ2-2; CDR3: CASTGSRRGGELFF; DNA: TGTGCCAGCACCGGGAGCCGCCGGGGCGGGGAGCTGTTTTTT
size: -; V: TRBV7-9; D: TRBD2; J: TRBJ2-1; CDR3: CASSLVGSGRGYEQFF; DNA: TGTGCCAGCAGCTTAGTCGGTAGCGGGAGGGGCTATGAGCAGTTCTTC